The next 18 T cell receptor beta chains were all read from a single sample in a study of blood T cell repertoires in COVID-19. TCRdb keeps only in-frame clones here, not all; method: immunoSEQ multiplex PCR. The table lists 300,000 to 400,000 clones, approximately 87% of them singletons, with about 2.5% in the top ten. Sequencing input: peripheral blood. All receptors come from a woman in her fifties or sixties with COVID-19, enrolled during active disease.

The chain carries TRBV9 and TRBJ1-1; 7 bases are a match to TRBD1. With 4 bases clipped from V and 10 bases from J, the junction kept 13 bases outside the gene matches. The germline V gene encodes CDR1 SGDLS and CDR2 YYNGEE. CDR3 length: 14 residues. The DNA of the CDR3 is TGTGCCAGCAGCCCCCGGACAGGCCCCTGGGGAGCTTTCTTT. This translates into CASSPRTGPWGAFF.

V is TRBV5-4 and J is TRBJ2-5, with D unresolved. CDR3 length: 12 residues. CDR1 SGHNT and CDR2 YYREEE come from the germline V gene (reference sequence). V shed 3 bases and J shed 4 bases, with 7 bases lying between them. Written as DNA, the CDR3 is TGTGCCAGCAGCTCGGAGACAGAGACCCAGTACTTC. Translating it yields CASSSETETQYF.

The chain couples TRBV13 to TRBJ2-3, with 13 bases fitting TRBD2. The trim removed 5 bases at V and 5 bases at J, leaving 10 bases unmatched. The CDR3 has 17 residues. Per the germline V gene, CDR1 is PRHDT and CDR2 is FYEKMQ (reference sequence). This CDR3 reads CASSQTSGGALKDTQYF. The CDR3, as DNA: TGTGCCAGCAGCCAAACTAGCGGGGGGGCTCTTAAAGATACGCAGTATTTT.

J is TRBJ1-1 and V is TRBV29-1; possible D gene TRBD1, 5 bases. V lost 7 bases, J lost 0 bases, and 21 bases lay in between. This CDR3 contains 16 residues. Germline CDR1 is SQVTM and CDR2 is ANQGSEA. The CDR3 loop reads CSAEGRGGILNTEAFF. CDR3 DNA sequence: TGCAGCGCCGAGGGGAGGGGCGGAATACTGAACACTGAAGCTTTCTTT.

This chain's CDR3 is CASSRRTSGNYEQYF. In DNA form, the CDR3 reads TGTGCCAGCAGCCGCCGGACTAGCGGTAATTACGAGCAGTACTTC. The chain joins TRBV7-2 to TRBJ2-7, with 10 nucleotides matching TRBD2. From germline, CDR1 is SGHTA and CDR2 FQGNSA. The CDR3 length is 15 residues. The ends lost 5 bases at V and 4 bases at J; junction bases unmatched: 8.

This clone has a single count. The chain is built from TRBV3-1 (or the pseudogene TRBV3-2) and TRBJ2-5; 7 bases align to TRBD1. CDR1 LGHDT and CDR2 YNNKEL come from the germline V gene (reference sequence). J was trimmed by 5 bases and V by 2 bases; bases with no gene match: 5. The CDR3 has 14 residues. The CDR3 here is CASSQMTGHETQYF. CDR3 nucleotides: TGTGCCAGCAGCCAAATGACAGGGCACGAGACCCAGTACTTC.

Here the CDR3 DNA reads TGTGCCAGCAGCCAAGAGGGTCAGGGGAACTATGGCTACACCTTC. Translating it yields CASSQEGQGNYGYTF. This chain joins TRBV4-2 and TRBJ1-2; perhaps TRBD1 as D (6 bases). Trimming took 0 bases from V and 2 from J, leaving 10 bases between them. The CDR3 covers 15 residues. CDR1 is LGHNA and CDR2 is YNFKEQ in the germline V gene.

The rearrangement links TRBV10-3 to TRBJ2-3, with 13 bases aligning to TRBD2. CDR1 ENHRY and CDR2 SYGVKD come from the germline V gene. The CDR3 consists of 16 residues. V gave up 3 bases and J gave up 3 bases; unmatched junction bases: 3. The CDR3 bases are TGTGCCATCAGTGACCTGGGACTAGCGGGGACAGATACGCAGTATTTT. As protein: CAISDLGLAGTDTQYF.

V gene TRBV5-1 combines with J gene TRBJ2-7; D is undetermined. The germline CDR1 and CDR2 sequences are SGHRS and YFSETQ. The CDR3 length is 14 residues. With 0 bases removed from V and 5 bases from J, the gap between germline ends came to 12 bases. The CDR3 sequence is CASSLAGSRNEQYF. The CDR3 nucleotides read TGCGCCAGCAGCTTGGCCGGGTCCCGGAACGAGCAGTACTTC.

J is TRBJ2-1 and V is TRBV14; 10 bases match TRBD1. The trim removed 1 base at V and 4 bases at J, leaving 1 base unmatched. The CDR3 runs 15 residues. Germline values: CDR1 SGHDN, CDR2 FVKESK. The CDR3 nucleotides read TGTGCCAGCAGCCAAGGACAGGGGGCGTACAATGAGCAGTTCTTC. Its translation: CASSQGQGAYNEQFF. Variable domain in full (rest from reference TRBV14 and TRBJ2-1): EAGVTQFPSHSVIEKGQTVTLRCDPISGHDNLYWYRRVMGKEIKFLLHFVKESKQDESGMPNNRFLAERTGGTYSTLKVQPAELEDSGVYFCASSQGQGAYNEQFFGPGTRLTVL.

The J gene is TRBJ1-1, the V gene TRBV29-1, with TRBD1 matching 10 bases. Germline V gene lookup returns CDR1 SQVTM and CDR2 ANQGSEA. V trimming: 7 bases; J trimming: 2 bases; junction bases outside the gene matches: 16. The CDR3 loop spans 17 amino acids. As DNA, the CDR3 is TGCAGCGCCCCCCGGGAGGACAGGGGGATAGTTAACACTGAAGCTTTCTTT. This encodes CSAPREDRGIVNTEAFF.

This clone came up a few times. The genes are TRBV27 and TRBJ2-7; D ambiguous. The CDR3 runs 16 residues. Germline V gene sequence: CDR1 MNHEY, CDR2 SMNVEV (reference sequence). V was clipped by 3 bases and J by 1 base, with 16 bases between them. The CDR3 DNA follows: TGTGCCAGCAGTTTTTTCCCCACCGGTGCATCCTACGAGCAGTACTTC. The encoded protein is CASSFFPTGASYEQYF.

This chain uses TRBV13 with TRBJ1-4; D ambiguous. The V and J ends lost 0 bases and 5 bases respectively, with 4 bases between them. This CDR3 spans 13 amino acids. The germline gives CDR1 PRHDT, CDR2 FYEKMQ (reference sequence). The CDR3: CASSLGLNEKLFF. In DNA, the CDR3 is TGTGCCAGCAGCTTAGGCCTAAATGAAAAACTGTTTTTT.

The gene calls are TRBV15 and TRBJ1-5; no reliable D call. Germline loops: CDR1 LNHNV, CDR2 YYDKDF (reference sequence). This CDR3 has 17 residues. V dropped 2 bases and J dropped 0 bases, with 14 bases sitting between them. The CDR3 loop reads CATSRSLGTVSNQPQHF. The DNA for the CDR3 is TGTGCCACCAGCAGATCCCTCGGAACAGTTAGCAATCAGCCCCAGCATTTT.

The gene calls are TRBV2 and TRBJ2-3; D perhaps matches TRBD2 (5 bases). Trimming left V 7 bases short and J 0 bases short, with 11 bases between. The germline CDR1 and CDR2 sequences are SNHLY and FYNNEI. CDR3 length equals 14 residues. CDR3 coding DNA: TGTGCCAGCACTTGGACGGGGAGCACAGATACGCAGTATTTT. The encoded protein is CASTWTGSTDTQYF. The whole variable domain, filled in from reference TRBV2 and TRBJ2-3, reads EPEVTQTPSHQVTQMGQEVILRCVPISNHLYFYWYRQILGQKVEFLVSFYNNEISEKSEIFDDQFSVERPDGSNFTLKIRSTKLEDSAMYFCASTWTGSTDTQYFGPGTRLTVL.

The chain employs TRBV10-2 and TRBJ2-5; 8 positions match TRBD2. CDR1 is WSHSY and CDR2 is SAAADI in the germline V gene. V was clipped by 0 bases and J by 2 bases; unmatched bases: 5. This CDR3 comprises 16 residues. Here the CDR3 DNA reads TGCGCCAGCAGTGAGTCTAAGGCTAGCGGGCAAGAGACCCAGTACTTC. It codes for CASSESKASGQETQYF.

This clone was seen only a few times. The rearrangement uses TRBV19 and TRBJ2-2; D might be TRBD2 (7 bases). This CDR3 region has 16 residues. CDR1 is LNHDA and CDR2 is SQIVND in the germline V gene (reference sequence). Trimming took off 5 bases at V and 4 bases at J, with 17 bases between the two ends. CDR3 in amino acids: CASSATGGQGTGELFF. CDR3 in DNA: TGTGCCAGTAGTGCCACCGGGGGGCAAGGCACCGGGGAGCTGTTTTTT.

CDR3 DNA sequence: TGTGCCAGCAGAATGGACAGGAAGAACACCGGGGAGCTGTTTTTT. It translates to CASRMDRKNTGELFF. The genes are TRBV28 and TRBJ2-2; 7 bases agree with TRBD1. Germline V gene data show CDR1 as MDHEN and CDR2 as SYDVKM. V trimming: 6 bases; J trimming: 1 base; junction bases outside the gene matches: 5. The CDR3 is 15 amino acids.